A selection of T cell receptor beta chains follows, all from one sample in a study of early stage breast cancer tumors. Method: immunoSEQ multiplex PCR; TCRdb's copy keeps in-frame clones and lacks some. The sample carries roughly 34,000 clones, over 70% recorded once. The sequencing input was blood. These TCRs come from a person aged 55 to 75 with breast cancer. CDR3s include the opening cysteine and the closing phenylalanine or tryptophan. A D gene is named only where the DNA matches it firmly. Only some rows state a clone size, as once, few, many or a class for expanded clones.

D: -
size: -
V: TRBV2
J: TRBJ1-2
CDR3: CASTGGRESGYGYTF
DNA: TGTGCCAGCACGGGAGGCAGGGAATCGGGCTATGGCTACACCTTC

D: TRBD1
size: -
V: TRBV11-2
J: TRBJ1-3
CDR3: CASSPAPTTGRTLGNTIYF
DNA: TGTGCCAGCAGCCCAGCTCCAACGACAGGGCGAACACTTGGAAACACCATATATTTT

D: -
size: -
V: TRBV5-4
J: TRBJ2-3
CDR3: CASSLGGEISTDTQYF
DNA: TGTGCCAGCAGCTTGGGCGGCGAGATTAGCACAGATACGCAGTATTTT

D: -
size: -
V: TRBV11-3
J: TRBJ2-2
CDR3: CASSPLIGTGELFF
DNA: TGTGCCAGCAGCCCTTTAATAGGAACCGGGGAGCTGTTTTTT

D: -
size: few
V: TRBV4-1
J: TRBJ1-1
CDR3: CASSQVVGGATEAFF
DNA: TGCGCCAGCAGCCAAGTCGTCGGGGGCGCGACTGAAGCTTTCTTT

D: TRBD2
size: few
V: TRBV19
J: TRBJ2-1
CDR3: CASSILAGGNEQFF
DNA: TGTGCCAGTAGTATACTAGCGGGCGGCAATGAGCAGTTCTTC

D: TRBD1
size: -
V: TRBV28
J: TRBJ1-1
CDR3: CASRIKGQKNTEAFF
DNA: TGTGCCAGCAGAATCAAGGGACAGAAGAACACTGAAGCTTTCTTT

D: -
size: -
V: TRBV5-1
J: TRBJ2-7
CDR3: CASSLGPAYEQYF
DNA: TGCGCCAGCAGCCTGGGACCAGCCTACGAGCAGTACTTC

D: -
size: -
V: TRBV12-2
J: TRBJ1-2
CDR3: CASRSGGNYGYTF
DNA: TGTGCAAGTCGCTCGGGAGGGAACTATGGCTACACCTTC

D: -
size: -
V: TRBV19
J: TRBJ1-5
CDR3: CASSIPDQRDQPQHF
DNA: TGTGCCAGTAGTATACCCGACCAGAGAGATCAGCCCCAGCATTTT

D: -
size: medium-sized
V: TRBV11-2
J: TRBJ1-1
CDR3: CASSLGRGGTEAFF
DNA: TGTGCCAGCAGCTTAGGCAGGGGCGGAACTGAAGCTTTCTTT

D: TRBD2
size: -
V: TRBV4-1
J: TRBJ2-5
CDR3: CASSQEQRGGPKTQYF
DNA: TGCGCCAGCAGCCAAGAACAGCGGGGGGGCCCAAAGACCCAGTACTTC

D: -
size: -
V: TRBV5-5
J: TRBJ2-1
CDR3: CASSLPPPGNEQFF
DNA: TGTGCCAGCAGCTTACCCCCTCCGGGGAATGAGCAGTTCTTC

D: TRBD1
size: -
V: TRBV7-6
J: TRBJ2-3
CDR3: CASSRTGVSDTQYF
DNA: TGTGCCAGCAGCCGGACAGGGGTGTCAGATACGCAGTATTTT

D: -
size: -
V: TRBV7-9
J: TRBJ1-1
CDR3: CASSLGGHPNTEAFF
DNA: TGTGCCAGCAGCTTAGGGGGACACCCGAACACTGAAGCTTTCTTT

D: TRBD1
size: few
V: TRBV30
J: TRBJ1-1
CDR3: CAWGTGVDTEAFF
DNA: TGTGCCTGGGGGACAGGGGTGGACACTGAAGCTTTCTTT

D: TRBD1
size: -
V: TRBV6-1
J: TRBJ1-2
CDR3: CASSHGTGVYYGYTF
DNA: TGTGCCAGCAGTCACGGGACAGGGGTTTACTATGGCTACACCTTC

D: -
size: -
V: TRBV2
J: TRBJ2-1
CDR3: CASSSLTAEGFF
DNA: TGTGCCAGCAGTTCACTGACGGCTGAGGGGTTCTTC

D: TRBD2
size: few
V: TRBV4-1
J: TRBJ2-7
CDR3: CASSQGDASGYEQYF
DNA: TGCGCCAGCAGCCAAGGGGATGCTAGCGGGTACGAGCAGTACTTC

D: TRBD2
size: -
V: TRBV4-2
J: TRBJ2-7
CDR3: CASSQSFLAGGREQYF
DNA: TGTGCCAGCAGCCAGTCCTTCCTAGCGGGGGGGCGGGAGCAGTACTTC

D: -
size: -
V: TRBV29-1
J: TRBJ1-1
CDR3: CSVGVAPAAFF
DNA: TGCAGCGTTGGGGTAGCACCTGCAGCTTTCTTT

D: TRBD1
size: -
V: TRBV27
J: TRBJ1-2
CDR3: CASSLGQGNYGYTF
DNA: TGTGCCAGCAGTCTGGGACAGGGAAACTATGGCTACACCTTC

D: TRBD2
size: -
V: TRBV10-1
J: TRBJ2-5
CDR3: CASSAASGRVQETQYF
DNA: TGCGCCAGCAGTGCGGCTAGCGGGAGGGTCCAAGAGACCCAGTACTTC

D: -
size: once
V: TRBV30
J: TRBJ2-1
CDR3: CAWSGGNEQFF
DNA: TGTGCCTGGAGTGGGGGCAATGAGCAGTTCTTC

D: -
size: -
V: TRBV7-9
J: TRBJ1-6
CDR3: CASSRVGRGDSPLHF
DNA: TGTGCCAGCAGCCGGGTGGGAAGGGGAGATTCACCCCTCCACTTT

D: -
size: -
V: TRBV7-9
J: TRBJ2-3
CDR3: CASSSLTYPTVTDTQYF
DNA: TGTGCCAGCAGCTCCCTCACGTACCCAACCGTCACAGATACGCAGTATTTT

D: TRBD1
size: -
V: TRBV30
J: TRBJ1-3
CDR3: CAWSTGGGQNTIYF
DNA: TGTGCCTGGAGTACAGGGGGAGGGCAAAACACCATATATTTT

D: -
size: -
V: TRBV7-3
J: TRBJ1-6
CDR3: CASSLSDNSPLHF
DNA: TGTGCCAGCAGCTTATCTGATAATTCACCCCTCCACTTT

D: TRBD1
size: -
V: TRBV28
J: TRBJ1-2
CDR3: CASSTQQGRWGYTF
DNA: TGTGCCAGCAGTACTCAACAGGGGAGATGGGGCTACACCTTC

D: -
size: -
V: TRBV6-5
J: TRBJ2-2
CDR3: CASSRRQIWTGELFF
DNA: TGTGCCAGCAGCCGCCGACAGATTTGGACCGGGGAGCTGTTTTTT

D: -
size: -
V: TRBV7-2
J: TRBJ1-4
CDR3: CASSLNAIGAANEKLFF
DNA: TGTGCCAGCAGCTTAAACGCCATCGGGGCAGCGAATGAAAAACTGTTTTTT

D: TRBD1
size: -
V: TRBV6-5
J: TRBJ1-5
CDR3: CASSSTGTGNQPQHF
DNA: TGTGCCAGCAGCTCTACCGGGACAGGCAATCAGCCCCAGCATTTT

D: TRBD2
size: -
V: TRBV11-3
J: TRBJ2-5
CDR3: CASSLGTSGEETQYF
DNA: TGTGCCAGCAGCTTAGGGACTAGCGGAGAAGAGACCCAGTACTTC

D: -
size: once
V: TRBV18
J: TRBJ2-3
CDR3: CASSRNREERADTQYF
DNA: TGTGCCAGCTCACGCAACAGGGAAGAAAGGGCAGATACGCAGTATTTT

D: -
size: -
V: TRBV7-9
J: TRBJ1-3
CDR3: CASSLAKTVGNTIYF
DNA: TGTGCCAGCAGCTTAGCGAAGACAGTTGGAAACACCATATATTTT

D: -
size: -
V: TRBV4-2
J: TRBJ2-1
CDR3: CASSQDSHVGEQFF
DNA: TGTGCCAGCAGCCAAGATAGTCATGTTGGTGAGCAGTTCTTC

D: -
size: once
V: TRBV7-8
J: TRBJ2-5
CDR3: CASSLAGLRQETQYF
DNA: TGTGCCAGCAGCTTAGCGGGACTCCGACAAGAGACCCAGTACTTC

D: -
size: -
V: TRBV28
J: TRBJ1-5
CDR3: CASRLGQRRNQPQHF
DNA: TGTGCCAGCAGACTAGGACAGCGCCGCAATCAGCCCCAGCATTTT

D: -
size: -
V: TRBV5-5
J: TRBJ1-2
CDR3: CASSSTTTGNYGYTF
DNA: TGTGCCAGCAGCTCCACTACGACGGGGAACTATGGCTACACCTTC

D: -
size: -
V: TRBV7-9
J: TRBJ1-6
CDR3: CASSLAGGPLHF
DNA: TGTGCCAGCAGCTTAGCTGGGGGACCCCTCCACTTT

D: -
size: -
V: TRBV6-5
J: TRBJ1-2
CDR3: CASSYREVGYGYTF
DNA: TGTGCCAGCAGTTACCGGGAAGTTGGCTATGGCTACACCTTC

D: TRBD2
size: -
V: TRBV11-2
J: TRBJ2-4
CDR3: CASSLELAGAKNIQYF
DNA: TGTGCCAGCAGCTTAGAACTAGCGGGGGCCAAAAACATTCAGTACTTC

D: TRBD2
size: -
V: TRBV28
J: TRBJ2-7
CDR3: CASSLYPGGSSYEQYF
DNA: TGTGCCAGCAGTTTATATCCGGGCGGGAGCTCCTACGAGCAGTACTTC

D: TRBD2
size: once
V: TRBV7-2
J: TRBJ2-1
CDR3: CASSGFGTRVIEQFF
DNA: TGTGCCAGCAGCGGTTTCGGGACTAGGGTAATTGAGCAGTTCTTC

D: -
size: once
V: TRBV28
J: TRBJ1-1
CDR3: CASRSPVDTEAFF
DNA: TGTGCCAGCAGAAGCCCCGTGGACACTGAAGCTTTCTTT

D: TRBD2
size: -
V: TRBV11-2
J: TRBJ2-3
CDR3: CASRIAGVDTQYF
DNA: TGTGCCAGCAGGATAGCGGGAGTAGATACGCAGTATTTT

D: -
size: -
V: TRBV7-3
J: TRBJ2-7
CDR3: CASSPDGTVYEQYF
DNA: TGTGCCAGCAGCCCAGACGGGACCGTATACGAGCAGTACTTC

D: TRBD2
size: -
V: TRBV18
J: TRBJ2-2
CDR3: CASSAGGRELFF
DNA: TGTGCCAGCTCAGCGGGAGGTCGGGAGCTGTTTTTT

D: -
size: -
V: TRBV19
J: TRBJ1-2
CDR3: CASSIEASGFYGYTF
DNA: TGTGCCAGTAGTATCGAGGCCAGCGGTTTCTATGGCTACACCTTC

D: -
size: few
V: TRBV9
J: TRBJ2-2
CDR3: CASSVVGSSGTGELFF
DNA: TGTGCCAGCAGCGTAGTGGGTAGTTCGGGCACCGGGGAGCTGTTTTTT

D: -
size: -
V: TRBV6-1
J: TRBJ2-7
CDR3: CASSVVSGDTYEQYF
DNA: TGTGCCAGCAGTGTAGTTTCCGGGGACACCTACGAGCAGTACTTC